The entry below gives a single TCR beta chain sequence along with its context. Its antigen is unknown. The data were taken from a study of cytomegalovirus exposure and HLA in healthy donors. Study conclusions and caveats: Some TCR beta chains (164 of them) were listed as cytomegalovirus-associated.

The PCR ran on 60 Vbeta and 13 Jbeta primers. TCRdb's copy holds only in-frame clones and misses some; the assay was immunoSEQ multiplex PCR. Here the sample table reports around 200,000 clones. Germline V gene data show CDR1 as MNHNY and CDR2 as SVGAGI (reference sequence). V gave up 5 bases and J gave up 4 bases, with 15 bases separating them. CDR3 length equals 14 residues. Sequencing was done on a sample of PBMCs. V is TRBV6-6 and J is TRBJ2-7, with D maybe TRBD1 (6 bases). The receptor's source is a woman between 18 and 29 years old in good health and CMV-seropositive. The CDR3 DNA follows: TGTGCCAGCAGTAACCAGGGGAACCAATACGAGCAGTACTTC. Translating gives CASSNQGNQYEQYF.